This record concerns one TCR beta chain sequence. Its target is unknown. The CDR3 loop spans 13 amino acids. Looked up from germline, CDR1 is SGHTA and CDR2 is FQGTGA. V dropped 3 bases and J dropped 2 bases, with 7 bases sitting between them. Reverse transcription of about 0.5 to 1 ug RNA was carried out with random hexamers. Amplification of TCR beta CDR3 used immunoSEQ multiplex PCR across 54 Vbeta and 13 Jbeta. One entry per CDR3 protein, called by TCRdb with MiXCR from the immunoSEQ multiplex PCR reads. The repertoire includes 200,000 to 300,000 distinct CDR3 sequences, about 94% of them detected once, and about 0.07% sits in the top ten. This record comes from a study of CD8 T cells in Susac syndrome. The multiple sclerosis controls comprised treatment-naive patients whose relapsing-remitting disease was stable or active. FACS enriched CD8+ TEMRA cells, while bulk CD8+ and CD4+ were negatively isolated.

Findings and limits, study-wide: The study conceded that relatively few individuals underwent its TCR sequencing and HLA analysis.

Sequencing was done on a sample of CD4+ T cells from PBMCs. The chain uses TRBV7-3 and TRBJ1-2; D unclear. This receptor was taken from a human donor with multiple sclerosis. This CDR3 reads CASSFPDNYGYTF. The CDR3 DNA reads TGTGCCAGCAGCTTCCCGGACAACTATGGCTACACCTTC.